What follows are 31 T cell receptor beta chains derived from one specimen sequenced in a study of molecular identifiers for immune sequencing clone quantification (dated by TCRdb to the late 2010s). Libraries came from PCR. Instrument on record: Illumina HiSeq 4000. Using fastp at Q25 and MiXCR, TCRdb reprocessed the public reads and kept productive beta chains. Each entry merges the rows of one CDR3 protein and shows their most common DNA and genes. In this sample the table shows about 640,000 distinct CDR3 sequences, around 20% of which occur a single time. Roughly 0.9% of the sample rests with the top ten. Sequencing used naive CD8+ T cells from blood, with Jurkat cell RNA spiked in. What the cell subset or site label conveys for this sample: FACS-sorted CD8+CD4-CCR7+CD45RA+ naive T cells. These TCRs come from a human donor in good health. Some libraries in this study had Jurkat cell RNA spiked in.

Details on this clonotype: This may stem from a read error, because a much larger clone lies one nucleotide away. Written as DNA, the CDR3 is TGTGCCGGCAGTTATTCCAGGGCGGATACGCAGTATTTT. Protein sequence: CAGSYSRADTQYF. The rearrangement links TRBV6-5 to TRBJ2-3; a possible D gene is TRBD1 (5 bases). The length of the CDR3 is 13 residues. Germline CDR1 reads MNHEY; CDR2 reads SVGAGI.

This clonotype showed up just a few times. The chain couples TRBV6-5 to TRBJ1-2, with TRBD1 matching over 8 bases. CDR1 is MNHEY, CDR2 SVGAGI, per germline. J gave up 3 bases and V 2 bases, and 5 bases lay outside the gene matches. CDR3 length: 15 amino acids. The CDR3 region has the DNA TGTGCCAGCAGTTACACCACAGGGGGAGACTATGGCTACACCTTC. Translation: CASSYTTGGDYGYTF.

This clonotype was observed at least ten times. This chain joins TRBV7-9 and TRBJ2-2; D unclear. Germline-derived CDR1 and CDR2 are SEHNR and FQNEAQ (reference sequence). The V gene lost 2 bases and the J gene lost 5 bases, with 12 bases spanning the gap. This CDR3 has 15 amino acids. The CDR3 region is CASSLSARATGELFF. The CDR3, as DNA: TGTGCCAGCAGCTTATCGGCCCGAGCGACCGGGGAGCTGTTTTTT.

This sequence joins TRBV7-8 and TRBJ2-7, with D possibly being TRBD1 or TRBD2 (6 bases each). Trimming cost V 5 bases and J 7 bases, with 15 bases left between them. CDR3 size: 13 residues. CDR1 and CDR2 from the germline V gene are SGHVS and FQNEAQ. The CDR3 bases are TGTGCCAGCAGCCCCGATGGGGGGCGGGAGCAGTACTTC. Encoded protein: CASSPDGGREQYF.

This clonotype was detected ten times or more. The gene calls are TRBV27 and TRBJ2-3; possibly TRBD1 or TRBD2 for D (6 bases each). The germline gives CDR1 MNHEY, CDR2 SMNVEV (reference sequence). V lost 1 base to trimming and J lost 8 bases, with 19 bases between them. This CDR3 has 16 amino acids. Here the CDR3 reads CASSLFTGAVGGTQYF. The CDR3, as DNA: TGTGCCAGCAGTTTATTCACGGGGGCAGTAGGGGGTACGCAGTATTTT.

Concerning this clonotype: One base away lies a much larger clone, so this may be a sequencing read error. The genes are TRBV4-1 and TRBJ1-2; no reliable D call. The V end lost 4 bases, the J end lost 8 bases, and 23 bases lay between the germline ends. Germline V gives CDR1 MGHRA, CDR2 YSYEKL. This CDR3 contains 16 residues. CDR3 loop: CASSPLGSGGGSGYTF. The CDR3 DNA sequence: TGCGCCAGCAGCCCTCTCGGGAGCGGAGGTGGATCAGGCTACACCTTC.

Of note for this clonotype: A much larger clone sits a single nucleotide away, making a read error possible. The chain uses TRBV7-9 and TRBJ2-7, with 14 positions matching TRBD2. The germline V gene has CDR1 SEHNR and CDR2 FQNEAQ (reference sequence). V shed 8 bases, J shed 4 bases, and the junction held 10 bases outside the gene matches. The CDR3 totals 16 residues. Here the CDR3 reads CASGSTGTSGGYEQYF. CDR3 sequence (DNA): TGTGCCAGCGGCTCGACAGGGACTAGCGGGGGATACGAGCAGTACTTC.

About this clonotype itself: A read error is possible here, since a much larger clone lies one base away. The chain employs TRBV27 and TRBJ2-6; 7 positions match TRBD1. The CDR3 totals 18 residues. Germline V gene data show CDR1 as MNHEY and CDR2 as SMNVEV (reference sequence). The CDR3 DNA reads TGTGCCAGCAGTAGACAGACAGGGATACCCTCTGGGGCCAACGTCCTGGCTTTC. Translation gives CASSRQTGIPSGANVLAF.

The chain uses TRBV12-3 or TRBV12-4 and TRBJ2-3; D might be TRBD1 (5 bases). V shed 7 bases and J shed 8 bases, with 7 bases lying between them. There are 10 residues in the CDR3. The CDR3 region is CASTRGTQYF. The CDR3 nucleotides read TGTGCCAGCACAAGGGGTACGCAGTATTTT.

Comments on this clonotype: Given a much more abundant clone one base away, this may be a read error. The V and J genes are TRBV4-3 and TRBJ2-3, with TRBD2 as a possible D gene (6 bases). Germline V gene sequence: CDR1 LGHNA, CDR2 YSLEER. The CDR3 is 14 amino acids. V was cut by 3 bases and J by 4 bases, with 11 bases left in between. The DNA for the CDR3 is TGCGCCAGCAGCCACGGCGGGGTCTCAGATACGCAGTATTTT. As protein: CASSHGGVSDTQYF.

The sample holds many counts of this clonotype. In DNA, the CDR3 is TGCGCCAGCAGCCAAGATCCATTCTCTTTCCAGGGGTCGGGCACTGAAGCTTTCTTT. It yields the protein CASSQDPFSFQGSGTEAFF. The genes are TRBV4-3 and TRBJ1-1, with D possibly being TRBD1 (6 bases). V lost 0 bases and J 4 bases, leaving 24 bases between the germline ends. Germline CDR1 is LGHNA and CDR2 is YSLEER. The CDR3 sequence is 19 residues long.

This clonotype was recorded at least ten times. This chain joins TRBV6-2 or TRBV6-3 and TRBJ1-1; D remains unclear. This CDR3 has 13 residues. Trimming removed 2 bases from V and 4 bases from J, with 8 bases in between. The germline V gene has CDR1 MNHEY and CDR2 SVGEGT. CDR3 coding DNA: TGTGCCAGCAGTTACGGGGTGGTCACTGAAGCTTTCTTT. Translated: CASSYGVVTEAFF.

This clonotype was observed many times. J is TRBJ2-1 and V is TRBV7-2; 9 bases line up with TRBD2. The length of the CDR3 is 17 residues. Per germline, CDR1 SGHTA and CDR2 FQGNSA. With V trimmed by 1 base and J by 6 bases, 10 bases remained unmatched. The CDR3 is CASSLEVAGEGRNEQFF. The CDR3 nucleotides are TGTGCCAGCAGCTTAGAGGTAGCGGGAGAGGGCCGCAATGAGCAGTTCTTC.

In its sample, this clonotype was seen a few times. The J gene is TRBJ1-1, the V gene TRBV7-2; D remains unclear. Looked up from germline, CDR1 is SGHTA and CDR2 is FQGNSA. V was clipped by 4 bases and J by 3 bases, with 12 bases between them. The CDR3 has 14 residues. The CDR3 nucleotides read TGTGCCAGCAGCTCCACCACAGCATACACTGAAGCTTTCTTT. Residues: CASSSTTAYTEAFF.

This clonotype was observed at least ten times. The rearrangement links TRBV6-2 or TRBV6-3 to TRBJ2-7; TRBD2 matches at 8 bases. The CDR3 spans 14 residues. Per germline, CDR1 MNHEY and CDR2 SVGEGT. Germline trimming cut 2 bases from V and 7 bases from J; bases unmatched to any gene: 7. The CDR3: CASSYREGLWEQYF. In DNA form, the CDR3 reads TGTGCCAGCAGTTACCGGGAGGGCCTCTGGGAGCAGTACTTC.

This clonotype occurred many times. The chain uses TRBV27 and TRBJ1-1; D is possibly TRBD1 (5 bases). The germline V gene encodes CDR1 MNHEY and CDR2 SMNVEV (reference sequence). The CDR3 is 15 residues long. V lost 5 bases and J lost 4, with 17 bases in between. Here the CDR3 DNA reads TGTGCCAGCAGTCACAGGACTGATGAGTCCACTGAAGCTTTCTTT. Translation gives CASSHRTDESTEAFF.

This clonotype occurred many times. The V gene is TRBV4-3, the J gene TRBJ1-6, with unresolved D. This CDR3 comprises 18 residues. V was trimmed by 0 bases and J by 14 bases, leaving 26 bases between them. Germline V gene data show CDR1 as LGHNA and CDR2 as YSLEER. Here the CDR3 DNA reads TGCGCCAGCAGCCAAGATAGGTCGACGCTGTCTAATTCCCTCACCCTCCACTTT. Translation gives CASSQDRSTLSNSLTLHF.

This clonotype was detected many times. The chain employs TRBV12-3 or TRBV12-4 and TRBJ1-4, with unresolved D. V gave up 6 bases and J gave up 8 bases, with 13 bases separating them. The CDR3 runs 13 residues. In nucleotides, the CDR3 is TGTGCCAGCAGCCCGCTTGGTAGGGAAAAACTGTTTTTT. Translated, it gives CASSPLGREKLFF.

About this clonotype itself: One base away lies a much larger clone, so this may be a sequencing read error. This chain links TRBV6-1 with TRBJ2-5, with 9 bases lining up with TRBD2. The junction had 7 bases not matched to a gene; V was cut back by 1 base and J by 1 base. The CDR3 extends over 17 amino acids. Per germline, CDR1 MNHNS and CDR2 SASEGT. The CDR3 spells CASSEVFPSGIQETQYF. The CDR3 bases are TGTGCCAGCAGTGAAGTCTTTCCTAGCGGGATCCAAGAGACCCAGTACTTC.

Ten or more counts support this clonotype. The J gene is TRBJ1-6, the V gene TRBV6-2 or TRBV6-3, with a possible D match to TRBD1 (5 bases). The CDR3 consists of 16 residues. The germline V and J ends were trimmed by 0 bases and 5 bases, with 11 bases remaining between them. Germline CDR1 MNHEY, CDR2 SVGEGT. CDR3 residues: CASSYSILGHNSPLHF. DNA for the CDR3: TGTGCCAGCAGTTACTCGATATTGGGACATAATTCACCCCTCCACTTT.

J is TRBJ2-1 and V is TRBV11-3, with 8 bases fitting TRBD1. The CDR3 has 15 residues. V trimming: 8 bases; J trimming: 3 bases; junction bases outside the gene matches: 9. Germline CDR1 SGHNT, CDR2 YENEEA. CDR3 DNA sequence: TGTGCCAGCTCTTCCACAGGGGGTGGCTACAATGAGCAGTTCTTC. Its translation is CASSSTGGGYNEQFF.

The J gene is TRBJ2-7, the V gene TRBV20-1, with TRBD2 matching over 9 bases. The CDR3 has 15 residues. V shed 3 bases, J shed 5 bases, and the junction held 11 bases outside the gene matches. The germline V gene has CDR1 DFQATT and CDR2 SNEGSKA (reference sequence). As DNA, the CDR3 is TGCAGTGCTAGGCAGCGGGGGACTAGCTTCAACGAGCAGTACTTC. Its protein product is CSARQRGTSFNEQYF.

A remark on this clonotype: A single base separates this from a much larger clone, so it may be a read error. V gene TRBV4-3 combines with J gene TRBJ2-7; tentatively, D is TRBD1 or TRBD2 (7 bases each). The CDR3 covers 15 residues. The V gene's germline CDR1 is LGHNA and CDR2 YSLEER. V shed 1 base and J shed 3 bases, with 13 bases lying between them. CDR3 residues: CASSQGQGGVYEQYF. CDR3 nucleotides: TGCGCCAGCAGCCAAGGACAGGGAGGGGTCTACGAGCAGTACTTC.

This clonotype was seen ten or more times. This chain connects TRBV19 to TRBJ2-5; D is tentatively TRBD1 or TRBD2 (5 bases each). The CDR3 loop spans 14 amino acids. Germline assignment: CDR1 LNHDA and CDR2 SQIVND (reference sequence). V was clipped by 10 bases and J by 0 bases, with 15 bases between them. The CDR3 DNA reads as TGTGCCACCGCGAGGGGCAGGTACCAAGAGACCCAGTACTTC. Translation: CATARGRYQETQYF.

In the case of this clonotype: Likely a read error: the CDR3 ends without its conserved phenylalanine or tryptophan. The J gene is TRBJ2-5, the V gene TRBV6-2 or TRBV6-3; D remains unclear. The CDR3 consists of 12 residues. Germline lookup yields CDR1 MNHEY and CDR2 SVGEGT. Trimming removed 5 bases at V and 0 bases at J, with 4 bases between. DNA of the CDR3: TGTGCCAGCAGTCTAGACCAAGAGACCCAGTACCTC. Amino acids: CASSLDQETQYL.

The table lists this clonotype with a few counts. This chain connects TRBV4-1 to TRBJ2-1, with a possible D match to TRBD1 (6 bases). Germline values: CDR1 MGHRA, CDR2 YSYEKL. This CDR3 spans 14 amino acids. V was cut by 3 bases and J by 5 bases, with 11 bases left in between. The CDR3 protein is CASSHRQDHNEQFF. The CDR3 DNA sequence: TGCGCCAGCAGCCATAGACAGGATCACAATGAGCAGTTCTTC.

This clonotype has a count of ten or more. The chain couples TRBV9 to TRBJ1-1; 10 bases are a match to TRBD1. The germline V gene has CDR1 SGDLS and CDR2 YYNGEE. The junction had 7 bases not matched to a gene; V was cut back by 4 bases and J by 4 bases. The CDR3 totals 15 residues. The CDR3 spells CASSPKGQGITEAFF. CDR3 DNA: TGTGCCAGCAGCCCCAAGGGACAGGGGATCACTGAAGCTTTCTTT.

This clonotype was detected ten times or more. V is TRBV4-2 and J is TRBJ2-5; D is perhaps TRBD2 (6 bases). The CDR3 is 18 amino acids. Germline assignment: CDR1 LGHNA and CDR2 YNFKEQ. Trimming took off 1 base at V and 1 base at J, with 19 bases between the two ends. The CDR3 DNA follows: TGTGCCAGCAGCCAAGTCCGCCCTCGACTAGATTCCCAAGAGACCCAGTACTTC. Amino acid sequence: CASSQVRPRLDSQETQYF.

The J gene is TRBJ1-2, the V gene TRBV11-2; D not resolved. Germline V gene lookup returns CDR1 SGHAT and CDR2 FQNNGV. Trimming left V 1 base short and J 4 bases short, with 10 bases between. This CDR3 is built from 14 residues. This CDR3 is CASSLGARSYGYTF. DNA for the CDR3: TGTGCCAGCAGCTTAGGGGCTAGGAGCTATGGCTACACCTTC.

In its sample, this clonotype was seen many times. The chain uses TRBV2 and TRBJ1-1; D perhaps matches TRBD1 (5 bases). Trimming removed 2 bases from V and 6 bases from J, with 7 bases in between. Germline CDR1 is SNHLY and CDR2 is FYNNEI. CDR3 length equals 12 residues. The CDR3 DNA is TGTGCCAGCAGTGAAAAACAGGCTGAAGCTTTCTTT. As protein: CASSEKQAEAFF. Full variable domain (remainder filled in from reference TRBV2 and TRBJ1-1): EPEVTQTPSHQVTQMGQEVILRCVPISNHLYFYWYRQILGQKVEFLVSFYNNEISEKSEIFDDQFSVERPDGSNFTLKIRSTKLEDSAMYFCASSEKQAEAFFGQGTRLTVV.

Concerning this clonotype itself: A single base separates this from a much larger clone, so it may be a read error. This CDR3 is missing its conserved last phenylalanine or tryptophan, likely due to a read error. The rearrangement links TRBV4-1 to TRBJ2-3; TRBD2 aligns across 9 bases. Trimming removed 5 bases from V and 4 bases from J; junction bases left unmatched: 13. CDR3 size: 17 residues. Germline lookup yields CDR1 MGHRA and CDR2 YSYEKL. The CDR3 bases are TGCGCCAGCAGCGTTTCACCGGGACTAGCTGCCGCAGATACGCAGTATCTT. Its translation is CASSVSPGLAAADTQYL.